Below are 14 T cell receptor beta chains sequenced from a single sample in a study of regulatory T cells in long-lasting Graves disease. Time point described: newly diagnosed GD, antithyroid drugs for less than 3 months. There was RNA extracted from PBMCs, and the TCR library was made from it. Arm-PCR with iRepertoire HTBI primers amplified the CDR3 regions for these TCR beta libraries. TCRdb independently ran MiXCR on the multiplex PCR reads; one entry per CDR3 protein. The sample lists approximately 400,000 distinct CDR3 sequences, around a sixth occurring once. The material was peripheral blood mononuclear cells (PBMCs), obtained at new diagnosis, from a patient treated with antithyroid drugs. The receptor source for this set is a female donor with Graves disease.

Turning to this clonotype: This clone may be a read error of a much larger clone one base away. CDR3 sequence reads: CASTPRVSGANVLTF. The DNA of the CDR3 is TGTGCCAGCACCCCTCGGGTCTCTGGGGCCAACGTCCTGACTTTC. This chain connects TRBV12-3 or TRBV12-4 to TRBJ2-6, with unresolved D. This CDR3 has 15 amino acids. V lost 7 bases and J lost 0, with 10 bases in between.

V is TRBV5-5 and J is TRBJ1-2, with D unresolved. CDR3 length equals 12 residues. Per the germline V gene, CDR1 is SGHKS and CDR2 is YYEKEE (reference sequence). V lost 7 bases, J lost 2 bases, and 9 bases lay in between. The CDR3 DNA follows: TGTGCCAGCGCCTATAACAACTATGGCTACACCTTC. Its protein product is CASAYNNYGYTF.

This clonotype turned up a few times. In nucleotides, the CDR3 is TGTGCCAGCGGCCGGCTGACAGGGGTGGAAACCCAGTACTTC. Translation: CASGRLTGVETQYF. The genes are TRBV2 and TRBJ2-5, with 8 bases fitting TRBD1. This CDR3 contains 14 residues. Germline V gene data show CDR1 as SNHLY and CDR2 as FYNNEI. V was clipped by 8 bases and J by 8 bases; unmatched bases: 13.

This clonotype was detected ten times or more. This rearrangement joins TRBV5-1 to TRBJ1-6, with 11 bases matching TRBD1. The ends lost 3 bases at V and 9 bases at J; junction bases unmatched: 5. The CDR3 consists of 15 residues. Germline loops: CDR1 SGHRS, CDR2 YFSETQ. The CDR3 spells CASSSDRGLTSPLHF. CDR3 in DNA: TGCGCCAGCAGCTCGGACAGGGGGCTTACTTCACCCCTCCACTTT. Combining the CDR3 with reference TRBV5-1 and TRBJ1-6 gives the whole variable domain KAGVTQTPRYLIKTRGQQVTLSCSPISGHRSVSWYQQTPGQGLQFLFEYFSETQRNKGNFPGRFSGRQFSNSRSEMNVSTLELGDSALYLCASSSDRGLTSPLHFGNGTRLTVT.

A few counts support this clonotype. The CDR3 end shows no conserved phenylalanine or tryptophan, and so a read error is likely. The chain carries TRBV29-1 and TRBJ1-2, with unresolved D. This CDR3 comprises 12 residues. The germline CDR1 and CDR2 sequences are SQVTM and ANQGSEA. Trimming pared 8 bases from V and 4 bases from J, leaving 14 bases between. CDR3 bases: TGCAGCACCGAGGGCGTCTTCTATGGCTACACCGTC. Translation gives CSTEGVFYGYTV.

Ten or more counts support this clonotype. V gene TRBV28 combines with J gene TRBJ2-1; 14 positions match TRBD2. After removal of 2 bases from V and 6 bases from J, the junction contained 12 bases not matched to a gene. Germline CDR1 is MDHEN and CDR2 is SYDVKM. The CDR3 consists of 19 residues. The CDR3, as DNA: TGTGCCAGCAGTTTAACCGGGACTAGCGGGAGTTGGGTCTCCAATGAGCAGTTCTTC. This gives the protein CASSLTGTSGSWVSNEQFF. Complete variable domain (other parts from reference TRBV28 and TRBJ2-1): DVKVTQSSRYLVKRTGEKVFLECVQDMDHENMFWYRQDPGLGLRLIYFSYDVKMKEKGDIPEGYSVSREKKERFSLILESASTNQTSMYLCASSLTGTSGSWVSNEQFFGPGTRLTVL.

At least ten counts were recorded for this clonotype. This chain joins TRBV4-1 and TRBJ1-1; D unresolved. Between the trimmed V and J ends, which lost 0 bases and 1 base, there was a span of 15 bases. Germline V CDR1 and CDR2: MGHRA, YSYEKL. The CDR3 contains 17 residues. The CDR3 DNA follows: TGCGCCAGCAGCCAAGACATCCCCCGCGTTCGGAACACTGAAGCTTTCTTT. Translating it yields CASSQDIPRVRNTEAFF.

This clonotype was detected ten times or more. The chain has TRBV7-9 and TRBJ1-2, with 9 bases matching TRBD1. This CDR3 region has 13 residues. The V and J ends lost 4 bases and 6 bases, in that order; junction bases with no gene match: 3. Per the germline V gene, CDR1 is SEHNR and CDR2 is FQNEAQ (reference sequence). This CDR3 reads CASSSGQGNGYTF. In DNA, the CDR3 is TGTGCCAGCAGCTCCGGACAGGGGAATGGCTACACCTTC.

The V and J genes are TRBV6-1 and TRBJ1-6; no reliable D call. Germline V gives CDR1 MNHNS, CDR2 SASEGT. The CDR3 totals 14 residues. Trimming removed 4 bases at V and 8 bases at J, with 12 bases between. CDR3 bases: TGTGCCAGCAGTGGACGGCTCTCTGATTCACCCCTCCACTTT. This gives the protein CASSGRLSDSPLHF.

The table lists this clonotype with many counts. V is TRBV2 and J is TRBJ1-1, with D unresolved. Germline V CDR1 and CDR2: SNHLY, FYNNEI. This CDR3 region has 12 residues. Deletions cut 6 bases from V and 6 bases from J, with 11 bases between. The CDR3 nucleotides read TGTGCCAGCAGGAGGATGGGCCCTGAAGCTTTCTTT. This gives the protein CASRRMGPEAFF.

This clonotype appeared many times. The rearrangement links TRBV28 to TRBJ2-5; TRBD2 aligns across 10 bases. V shed 6 bases and J 5 bases; nucleotides not matched to a gene: 6. Looked up from germline, CDR1 is MDHEN and CDR2 is SYDVKM. CDR3 length equals 14 residues. CDR3 bases: TGTGCCAGCAGACCTAGCGGGAGAATGGAGACCCAGTACTTC. Protein sequence: CASRPSGRMETQYF.

This clonotype was detected ten times or more. V is TRBV6-1 and J is TRBJ1-2; 7 bases fit TRBD1. This CDR3 is 13 amino acids long. Germline-derived CDR1 and CDR2 are MNHNS and SASEGT. Trimming removed 2 bases from V and 10 bases from J; junction bases left unmatched: 7. The DNA for the CDR3 is TGTGCCAGCAGTGAATCCTGGACAGGCCACTACACCTTC. It specifies CASSESWTGHYTF.

This clonotype has a handful of counts. The chain recombines TRBV24-1 with TRBJ2-3; 13 positions match TRBD2. J lost 3 bases, V lost 1 base, and 15 bases had no gene match. The CDR3 is 21 residues long. Germline CDR1 is KGHDR and CDR2 is SFDVKD. The CDR3 region is CATSDLNPFTSGRALTDTQYF. In nucleotides, the CDR3 is TGTGCCACCAGTGATTTAAATCCCTTTACTAGCGGGAGGGCCCTGACAGATACGCAGTATTTT.

Ten or more counts support this clonotype. The chain is built from TRBV28 and TRBJ2-1; TRBD2 matches at 7 bases. Germline lookup yields CDR1 MDHEN and CDR2 SYDVKM. V shed 3 bases and J 2 bases; nucleotides not matched to a gene: 4. This CDR3 region has 15 residues. The CDR3 region has the DNA TGTGCCAGCAGTTTCGAGGGAGGGCCCTACAATGAGCAGTTCTTC. Its translation: CASSFEGGPYNEQFF.